A selection of T cell receptor beta chains follows, all from one sample in a study of T-cell reconstitution after alpha-beta-depleted transplantation in children. TCRdb called the PCR reads again in MiXCR, with one record for every CDR3 protein. The sample yields 250,000 to 300,000 distinct CDR3 sequences, 10% seen once. The sample in question was PBMCs, obtained before TCRalphabeta/CD19-depleted stem cell transplant. These receptors were collected from a boy in the first two years of life with acute myeloid leukemia, due to receive a stem cell transplant. CDR3s include the opening cysteine and the closing phenylalanine or tryptophan. A D gene is named only where the DNA matches it firmly. Size values are once, few and many counts, or a class for expanded clones, and some rows have none.

CDR3 DNA: TGTGCCAGCAGCTTGGCCGGGACAGCCTTTAGCACAGATACGCAGTATTTT
CDR3 protein: CASSLAGTAFSTDTQYF
V gene: TRBV5-5
clone size: many
D gene: TRBD1
J gene: TRBJ2-3

CDR3 DNA: TGTGCCAGCAGCTTACCAGACGGCGTGCTCTACGAGCAGTACTTC
CDR3 protein: CASSLPDGVLYEQYF
V gene: TRBV5-4
clone size: -
D gene: -
J gene: TRBJ2-7

CDR3 DNA: TGTGCCAGCAGCCAAGCTCAGGGGGTAAGCTCCTACGAGCAGTACTTC
CDR3 protein: CASSQAQGVSSYEQYF
V gene: TRBV4-2
clone size: many
D gene: TRBD1
J gene: TRBJ2-7

CDR3 DNA: TGTGCCATCAGTGCCGGGACTAGCGGGGGTTACACAGATACGCAGTATTTT
CDR3 protein: CAISAGTSGGYTDTQYF
V gene: TRBV10-3
clone size: many
D gene: TRBD2
J gene: TRBJ2-3

CDR3 DNA: TGCAGTGCCCGGGGGACTACGGGAGACCCGTACGGAGATACGCAGTATTTT
CDR3 protein: CSARGTTGDPYGDTQYF
V gene: TRBV20-1
clone size: many
D gene: TRBD2
J gene: TRBJ2-3

CDR3 DNA: TGTGCCATCAGTGACGCGTCTAATCAGCCCCAGCATTTT
CDR3 protein: CAISDASNQPQHF
V gene: TRBV10-3
clone size: many
D gene: -
J gene: TRBJ1-5

CDR3 DNA: TGTGCCTGGAGGGCGGGCCCGGGAAACACCATATATTTT
CDR3 protein: CAWRAGPGNTIYF
V gene: TRBV30
clone size: many
D gene: -
J gene: TRBJ1-3

CDR3 DNA: TGTGCCAGCAGTCCCCTGGGAGCAACTAATGAAAAACTGTTTTTT
CDR3 protein: CASSPLGATNEKLFF
V gene: TRBV28
clone size: many
D gene: -
J gene: TRBJ1-4

CDR3 DNA: TGTGCCAGCAGCCCGGGACTAAACACCGGGGAGCTGTTTTTT
CDR3 protein: CASSPGLNTGELFF
V gene: TRBV7-8
clone size: many
D gene: TRBD2
J gene: TRBJ2-2

CDR3 DNA: TGTGCCAGCAGTTTATTAGCGGGGGGGCCGAGCACCGGGGAGCTGTTTTTT
CDR3 protein: CASSLLAGGPSTGELFF
V gene: TRBV28
clone size: -
D gene: TRBD2
J gene: TRBJ2-2

CDR3 DNA: TGTGCCAGCAGTTTAACAGTTAAGAAGGGAACCCAGTACTTC
CDR3 protein: CASSLTVKKGTQYF
V gene: TRBV12-3/TRBV12-4
clone size: many
D gene: -
J gene: TRBJ2-5

CDR3 DNA: TGTGCCAGCAGCTCAAACCTCAGGGGATACGAGCAGTACTTC
CDR3 protein: CASSSNLRGYEQYF
V gene: TRBV11-2
clone size: many
D gene: -
J gene: TRBJ2-7

CDR3 DNA: TGTGCCAGCAGCCAACAGGGTGGCTCCTACGAGCAGTACTTC
CDR3 protein: CASSQQGGSYEQYF
V gene: TRBV6-5
clone size: -
D gene: -
J gene: TRBJ2-7

CDR3 DNA: TGTGCCAGCAGCTTACGGATGGATACGCAGTATTTT
CDR3 protein: CASSLRMDTQYF
V gene: TRBV11-3
clone size: many
D gene: -
J gene: TRBJ2-3

CDR3 DNA: TGTGCCAGCAGCTCGTTTTGGGGAAACACCGGGGAGCTGTTTTTT
CDR3 protein: CASSSFWGNTGELFF
V gene: TRBV5-6
clone size: many
D gene: -
J gene: TRBJ2-2

CDR3 DNA: TGCAGCGTGCGGGGAAGATTGAACACTGAAGCTTTCTTT
CDR3 protein: CSVRGRLNTEAFF
V gene: TRBV29-1
clone size: -
D gene: -
J gene: TRBJ1-1

CDR3 DNA: TGTGCCACCAGTGAGGCTTACGAGCAGTACTTC
CDR3 protein: CATSEAYEQYF
V gene: TRBV24-1
clone size: -
D gene: -
J gene: TRBJ2-7

CDR3 DNA: TGCAGTGCCCACCCAGGCGACGGGGCAGATACGCAGTATTTT
CDR3 protein: CSAHPGDGADTQYF
V gene: TRBV20-1
clone size: many
D gene: -
J gene: TRBJ2-3

CDR3 DNA: TGTGCCAGCAGTGTTTCTGGCCGCTCCTACGAGCAGTACTTC
CDR3 protein: CASSVSGRSYEQYF
V gene: TRBV6-1
clone size: many
D gene: -
J gene: TRBJ2-7

CDR3 DNA: TGCAGTGCTTCTGAAGCAGATACGCAGTATTTT
CDR3 protein: CSASEADTQYF
V gene: TRBV20-1
clone size: many
D gene: -
J gene: TRBJ2-3

CDR3 DNA: TGTGCCTGGAGTCCGGGACAGACAAATCAGCCCCAGCATTTT
CDR3 protein: CAWSPGQTNQPQHF
V gene: TRBV30
clone size: -
D gene: TRBD1
J gene: TRBJ1-5

CDR3 DNA: TGCGCCAGCAGCTTGAGTGGGAGATCCAAAAACATTCAGTACTTC
CDR3 protein: CASSLSGRSKNIQYF
V gene: TRBV5-1
clone size: many
D gene: -
J gene: TRBJ2-4

CDR3 DNA: TGTGCCAGCAGCTTAGTGGGGGGAAAAGGCAATGAGCAGTTCTTC
CDR3 protein: CASSLVGGKGNEQFF
V gene: TRBV7-2
clone size: many
D gene: -
J gene: TRBJ2-1

CDR3 DNA: TGCGCCAGCAGCCAAGGTAGCCGGACCACGGACGAGCAGTACTTC
CDR3 protein: CASSQGSRTTDEQYF
V gene: TRBV4-3
clone size: few
D gene: -
J gene: TRBJ2-7

CDR3 DNA: TGTGCCAGCAGCCATAAAGGGACTAGTGACTACAATGAGCAGTTCTTC
CDR3 protein: CASSHKGTSDYNEQFF
V gene: TRBV4-2
clone size: few
D gene: TRBD2
J gene: TRBJ2-1

CDR3 DNA: TGTGCCAGCAGCCCGCCAGGACAGGTCACAGATACGCAGTATTTT
CDR3 protein: CASSPPGQVTDTQYF
V gene: TRBV5-6
clone size: many
D gene: TRBD1
J gene: TRBJ2-3

CDR3 DNA: TGTGCCAGCAGTGAAACCAGGGGAAACACCATATATTTT
CDR3 protein: CASSETRGNTIYF
V gene: TRBV6-1
clone size: many
D gene: -
J gene: TRBJ1-3

CDR3 DNA: TGCAGCGTTGGGATACAGGGGGCGAGAGGCATTCAGTACTTC
CDR3 protein: CSVGIQGARGIQYF
V gene: TRBV29-1
clone size: many
D gene: TRBD1
J gene: TRBJ2-4

CDR3 DNA: TGCAGTGCTAGAGGGCCCGCAGGGATCACTGAAGCTTTCTTT
CDR3 protein: CSARGPAGITEAFF
V gene: TRBV20-1
clone size: few
D gene: -
J gene: TRBJ1-1